This TCR beta chain was identified in a study of T cell changes during pregnancy in multiple sclerosis (dated by TCRdb to between 2018 and 2021). About the study as a whole: The study examined how the T cell repertoire changed over the course of pregnancy in women with multiple sclerosis.

Libraries were constructed by the immunoSEQ multiplex PCR assay. Held by TCRdb, this immuneACCESS table contains in-frame sequences only and omits some clones. Under half of the omission traces to an unresolved V gene where checked; the cause of the rest is unknown. The table for this sample lists approximately 25,000 clones; about 88% of them were counted only once. 8.3% of the sample rests with the top ten. The CDR3, cysteine through phenylalanine, is 14 amino acids long. Only CDR3 DNA remains: 42 bases, in frame from the first base. Cut back by 0 bases and 5 bases, the V and J ends lie 10 bases apart. CDR1 and CDR2 are drawn from the germline V gene: MNHEY, SVGAGI. As for this clone: Its antigen remains unidentified. Base qualities are not provided; no much larger clone lies one nucleotide away.

Sequencing was performed on CD8+ T cells from peripheral blood mononuclear cells, taken in the second trimester of pregnancy. This receptor was taken from a female donor with multiple sclerosis, enrolled in a pregnancy study. The sequence links TRBV6-5 to TRBJ2-5; the D gene is perhaps TRBD1, from 6 matching bases. The CDR3 amino acid sequence is: CASSYSYRVETQYF. The nucleotides are TGTGCCAGCAGTTACTCTTACAGGGTCGAGACCCAGTACTTC.